This T cell receptor (beta chain) emerged from a study of cytomegalovirus exposure and HLA in healthy donors. Study-level results: Later analysis demonstrated an association between a missense DCLRE1C variant and TCR beta V- and J-gene trimming. Several top significant clusters appeared, in a later analysis, to be linked to common viral pathogens. TCR association rates varied by HLA locus in a later analysis, with DRB1 highest and HLA-C lowest.

On this clone: Its antigen is still unknown. One junction end does not reproduce the germline sequence, and a read error may be involved.

The study ran its PCR with 60 Vbeta and 13 Jbeta primers. Sequencing was performed with immunoSEQ multiplex PCR; in TCRdb, only in-frame clones are kept and a portion is missing. The table has 55,000 to 65,000 clones, more than 80% seen once. The germline gives CDR1 MNHEY, CDR2 SMNVEV (reference sequence). The CDR3 totals 14 residues. The sequence was collected from a man aged 25-45 years in good health and CMV-seropositive. The V call is TRBV27, the J call TRBJ2-1; D is perhaps TRBD2 (6 bases). Sequencing was done on a sample of PBMCs. This CDR3 is CASSLGGSFNEQFF. The CDR3 DNA sequence: TGTGCCAGCAGTTTGGGGGGATCCTTCAATGAGCAGTTCTTC.